One and the same sample provided the 16 T cell receptor beta chains below, sequenced in a study of shared clonotypes between healthy human individuals. Some clones are missing from TCRdb's copy, which holds only in-frame ones; the method was immunoSEQ multiplex PCR. This sample has over 400,000 clones, with about 96% found just once. Sequencing was carried out using naive CD4+ T cells sorted from blood. The subset denotes: CD45RA+ positively selected. The receptors were gathered from a woman in her 30s in good health.

This clone was observed once. This sequence joins TRBV18 and TRBJ2-3; D is ambiguous. The CDR3 extends over 13 amino acids. Germline CDR1 KGHSH, CDR2 LQKENI. V lost 2 bases, J lost 6 bases, and 9 bases lay in between. The CDR3 region is CASSPNTDDTQYF. In DNA form, the CDR3 reads TGTGCCAGCTCACCAAATACTGATGATACGCAGTATTTT.

As to this clone: The sample has other DNA sequences that encode this CDR3 too. The gene calls are TRBV5-1 and TRBJ2-7; 11 nucleotides line up with TRBD1. V was clipped by 0 bases and J by 2 bases; unmatched bases: 1. There are 15 residues in the CDR3. CDR1 SGHRS and CDR2 YFSETQ come from the germline V gene. CDR3 DNA: TGCGCCAGCAGCTTGGAGGGACAGGGGGCCTACGAGCAGTACTTC. Amino acids: CASSLEGQGAYEQYF.

This sequence joins TRBV2 and TRBJ2-3, with D unclear. Germline V CDR1 and CDR2: SNHLY, FYNNEI. The CDR3 has 12 amino acids. V gave up 5 bases and J gave up 0 bases, with 3 bases separating them. The chain's CDR3 is CASSTSTDTQYF. In nucleotides, the CDR3 is TGTGCCAGCAGTACTAGCACAGATACGCAGTATTTT.

V gene TRBV5-1 combines with J gene TRBJ2-7, with a weak D call TRBD2 (5 bases). The V end was cut by 6 bases, the J end by 2 bases, with 12 bases between. CDR1 and CDR2 (germline): SGHRS, YFSETQ. There are 13 residues in the CDR3. CDR3 loop: CASTHEGTYEQYF. CDR3 DNA sequence: TGCGCCAGCACCCACGAGGGAACCTACGAGCAGTACTTC.

This clone was observed a single time. The J gene is TRBJ1-5, the V gene TRBV28; D call uncertain. Between the trimmed V and J ends, which lost 6 bases and 1 base, there was a span of 7 bases. The CDR3 covers 13 residues. CDR1 and CDR2 from the germline V gene are MDHEN and SYDVKM. DNA of the CDR3: TGTGCCAGCAGGGTTAGAAGCAATCAGCCCCAGCATTTT. It codes for CASRVRSNQPQHF.

The J gene is TRBJ2-3, the V gene TRBV27; D is unresolved. The CDR3 sequence is 12 residues long. V was trimmed by 0 bases and J by 8 bases, leaving 6 bases between them. Germline V lookup: CDR1 MNHEY, CDR2 SMNVEV (reference sequence). CDR3 nucleotide sequence: TGTGCCAGCAGTTTATCATCGGGTACGCAGTATTTT. Its translation: CASSLSSGTQYF.

This clone was found a few times. Different DNA sequences within this sample yield the same CDR3. The gene calls are TRBV28 and TRBJ2-7; D is unresolved. With 6 bases removed from V and 4 bases from J, the gap between germline ends came to 7 bases. Per germline, CDR1 MDHEN and CDR2 SYDVKM. The CDR3 totals 11 residues. CDR3 DNA sequence: TGTGCCAGCAGCTCGGTGTACGAGCAGTACTTC. Its protein product is CASSSVYEQYF.

This chain links TRBV6-5 with TRBJ2-2; D is perhaps TRBD2 (5 bases). V lost 6 bases and J lost 1, with 6 bases in between. The CDR3 spans 13 residues. Germline V lookup: CDR1 MNHEY, CDR2 SVGAGI. CDR3 in amino acids: CASREGNTGELFF. The CDR3 DNA follows: TGTGCCAGCAGAGAGGGGAACACCGGGGAGCTGTTTTTT.

V is TRBV28 and J is TRBJ2-1, with D perhaps TRBD1 or TRBD2 (5 bases each). The CDR3 spans 16 residues. The germline V gene has CDR1 MDHEN and CDR2 SYDVKM. V lost 3 bases to trimming and J lost 0 bases, with 12 bases between them. In DNA form, the CDR3 reads TGTGCCAGCAGTTTTATGTCAGGGAGCTCCTACAATGAGCAGTTCTTC. It encodes CASSFMSGSSYNEQFF. Variable domain in full (rest from reference TRBV28 and TRBJ2-1): DVKVTQSSRYLVKRTGEKVFLECVQDMDHENMFWYRQDPGLGLRLIYFSYDVKMKEKGDIPEGYSVSREKKERFSLILESASTNQTSMYLCASSFMSGSSYNEQFFGPGTRLTVL.

V gene TRBV19 combines with J gene TRBJ1-2, with D possibly matching TRBD1 (5 bases). The germline V and J ends were trimmed by 5 bases and 8 bases, with 15 bases remaining between them. CDR1 and CDR2 from the germline V gene are LNHDA and SQIVND (reference sequence). This CDR3 has 13 amino acids. The CDR3 loop reads CASSPGQGRGYTF. DNA for the CDR3: TGTGCCAGTAGTCCGGGGCAGGGTCGCGGCTACACCTTC.

The genes are TRBV7-9 and TRBJ1-5; TRBD1 is a possible D gene (5 bases). This CDR3 has 13 amino acids. The germline CDR1 and CDR2 sequences are SEHNR and FQNEAQ (reference sequence). V lost 4 bases and J lost 5, with 9 bases in between. The CDR3 is CASSSGSYQPQHF. As DNA, the CDR3 is TGTGCCAGCAGCTCAGGGAGCTATCAGCCCCAGCATTTT.

The chain is built from TRBV15 and TRBJ2-3; 13 positions agree with TRBD2. CDR3 size: 20 residues. Unmatched junction bases numbered 18, after V lost 9 bases and J lost 0 bases. Germline loops: CDR1 LNHNV, CDR2 YYDKDF (reference sequence). CDR3 in amino acids: CATTIPPPLAGGHSTDTQYF. The DNA of the CDR3 is TGTGCCACGACAATCCCCCCCCCACTAGCGGGAGGGCACAGCACAGATACGCAGTATTTT. Full variable domain (rest looked up from reference TRBV15 and TRBJ2-3): DAMVIQNPRYQVTQFGKPVTLSCSQTLNHNVMYWYQQKSSQAPKLLFHYYDKDFNNEADTPDNFQSRRPNTSFCFLDIRSPGLGDTAMYLCATTIPPPLAGGHSTDTQYFGPGTRLTVL.

This chain joins TRBV27 and TRBJ2-7; 7 bases are shared with TRBD2. CDR1 and CDR2 from the germline V gene are MNHEY and SMNVEV (reference sequence). The CDR3 extends over 15 amino acids. V gave up 2 bases and J gave up 2 bases; unmatched junction bases: 6. CDR3: CASSLAGDFPYEQYF. As DNA, the CDR3 is TGTGCCAGCAGTTTAGCGGGAGACTTTCCCTACGAGCAGTACTTC.

This clone was seen a single time. The V and J genes are TRBV7-9 and TRBJ2-2, with TRBD1 matching over 9 bases. The CDR3 consists of 16 residues. Germline V gene lookup returns CDR1 SEHNR and CDR2 FQNEAQ (reference sequence). The V and J ends lost 4 bases and 4 bases, in that order; junction bases with no gene match: 7. In DNA, the CDR3 is TGTGCCAGCAGCTCGTACAGGGGGCTCGTCACCGGGGAGCTGTTTTTT. Translation gives CASSSYRGLVTGELFF.

The chain links TRBV11-2 to TRBJ1-4; weak D call: TRBD1 (6 bases). V shed 5 bases and J shed 7 bases, with 14 bases lying between them. This CDR3 is built from 14 residues. Germline CDR1 reads SGHAT; CDR2 reads FQNNGV. CDR3 DNA: TGTGCCAGCAGCCCCCAGGGGCGAGGTGAAAAACTGTTTTTT. This translates into CASSPQGRGEKLFF.

This chain joins TRBV7-4 and TRBJ2-7; TRBD1 might be the D (7 bases). Germline values: CDR1 SGHVT, CDR2 SQSDAQ. The CDR3 is 14 amino acids. V lost 6 bases to trimming and J lost 3 bases, with 15 bases between them. The CDR3 bases are TGTGCCAGCAGGCGGCAGGGGGAGGACTACGAGCAGTACTTC. Translated: CASRRQGEDYEQYF.